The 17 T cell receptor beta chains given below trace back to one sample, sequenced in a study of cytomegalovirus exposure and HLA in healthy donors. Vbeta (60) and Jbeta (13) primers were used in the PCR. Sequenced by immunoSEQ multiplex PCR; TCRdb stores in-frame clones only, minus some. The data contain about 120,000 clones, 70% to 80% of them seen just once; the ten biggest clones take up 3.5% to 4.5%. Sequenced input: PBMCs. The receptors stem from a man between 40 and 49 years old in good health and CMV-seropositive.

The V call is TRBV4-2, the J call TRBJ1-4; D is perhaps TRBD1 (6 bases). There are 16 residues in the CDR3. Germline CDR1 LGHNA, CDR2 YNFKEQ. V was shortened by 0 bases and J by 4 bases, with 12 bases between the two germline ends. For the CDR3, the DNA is TGTGCCAGCAGCCAAGATCCGGGCAGGGGTAATGAAAAACTGTTTTTT. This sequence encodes CASSQDPGRGNEKLFF.

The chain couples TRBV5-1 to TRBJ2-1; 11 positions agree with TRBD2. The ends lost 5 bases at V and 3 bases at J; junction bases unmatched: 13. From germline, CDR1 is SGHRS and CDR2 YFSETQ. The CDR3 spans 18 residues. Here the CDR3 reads CASSSGTSGGGVYNEQFF. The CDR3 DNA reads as TGCGCCAGCAGTTCCGGGACTAGCGGTGGAGGGGTCTACAATGAGCAGTTCTTC.

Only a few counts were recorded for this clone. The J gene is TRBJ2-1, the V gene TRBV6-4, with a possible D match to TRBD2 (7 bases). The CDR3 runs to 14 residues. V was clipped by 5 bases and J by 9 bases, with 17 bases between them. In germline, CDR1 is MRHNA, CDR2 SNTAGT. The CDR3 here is CASSQEGGPGEQFF. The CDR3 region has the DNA TGTGCCAGCAGTCAAGAGGGGGGGCCGGGTGAGCAGTTCTTC.

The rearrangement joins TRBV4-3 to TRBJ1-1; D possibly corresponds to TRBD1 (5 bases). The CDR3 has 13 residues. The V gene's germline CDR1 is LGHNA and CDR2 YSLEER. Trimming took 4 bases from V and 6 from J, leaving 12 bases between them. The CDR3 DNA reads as TGCGCCAGCAGCCGCCAGGAAGGGGCTGAAGCTTTCTTT. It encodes CASSRQEGAEAFF.

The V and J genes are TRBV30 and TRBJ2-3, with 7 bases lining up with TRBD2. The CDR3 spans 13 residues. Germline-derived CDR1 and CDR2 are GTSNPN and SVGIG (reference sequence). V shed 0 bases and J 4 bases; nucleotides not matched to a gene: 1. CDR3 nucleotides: TGTGCCTGGAGTGTACGGGGGGCAGATACGCAGTATTTT. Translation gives CAWSVRGADTQYF.

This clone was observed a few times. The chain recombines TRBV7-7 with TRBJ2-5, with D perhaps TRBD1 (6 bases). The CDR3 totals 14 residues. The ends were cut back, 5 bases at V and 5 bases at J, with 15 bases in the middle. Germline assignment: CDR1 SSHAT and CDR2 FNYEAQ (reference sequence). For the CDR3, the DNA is TGTGCCAGCAGCCCTACAGGGATTCGTGAGACCCAGTACTTC. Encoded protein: CASSPTGIRETQYF.

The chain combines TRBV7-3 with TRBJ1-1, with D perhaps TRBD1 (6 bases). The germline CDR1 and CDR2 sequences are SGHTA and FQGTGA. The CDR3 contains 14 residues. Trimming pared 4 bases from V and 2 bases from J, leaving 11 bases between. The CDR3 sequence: CASSSGQINTEAFF. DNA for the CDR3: TGTGCCAGCAGCTCCGGACAGATTAACACTGAAGCTTTCTTT.

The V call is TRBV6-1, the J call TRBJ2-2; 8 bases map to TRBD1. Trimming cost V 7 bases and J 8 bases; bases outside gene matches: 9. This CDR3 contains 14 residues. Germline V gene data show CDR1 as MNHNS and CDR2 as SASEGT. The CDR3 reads CASKGTGGFGELFF. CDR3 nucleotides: TGTGCCAGCAAGGGCACAGGGGGGTTTGGGGAGCTGTTTTTT.

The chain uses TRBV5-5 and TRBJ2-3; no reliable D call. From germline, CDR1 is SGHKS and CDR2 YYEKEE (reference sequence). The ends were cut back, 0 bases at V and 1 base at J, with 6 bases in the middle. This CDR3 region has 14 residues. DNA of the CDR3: TGTGCCAGCAGCTTGGATGTAGGCACAGATACGCAGTATTTT. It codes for CASSLDVGTDTQYF.

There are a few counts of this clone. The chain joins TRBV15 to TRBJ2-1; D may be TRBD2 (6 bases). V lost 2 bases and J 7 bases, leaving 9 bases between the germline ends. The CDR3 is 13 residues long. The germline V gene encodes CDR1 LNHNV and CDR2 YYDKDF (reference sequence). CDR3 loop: CATSRRGRNEQFF. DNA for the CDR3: TGTGCCACCAGCAGACGGGGGAGGAATGAGCAGTTCTTC. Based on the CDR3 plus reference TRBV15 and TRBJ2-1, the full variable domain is DAMVIQNPRYQVTQFGKPVTLSCSQTLNHNVMYWYQQKSSQAPKLLFHYYDKDFNNEADTPDNFQSRRPNTSFCFLDIRSPGLGDTAMYLCATSRRGRNEQFFGPGTRLTVL.

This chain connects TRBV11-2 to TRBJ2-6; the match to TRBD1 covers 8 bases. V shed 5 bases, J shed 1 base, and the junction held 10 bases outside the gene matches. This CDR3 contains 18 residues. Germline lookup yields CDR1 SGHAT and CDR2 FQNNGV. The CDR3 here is CASSVRQGFISGANVLTF. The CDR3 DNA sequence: TGTGCCAGCAGCGTGAGACAGGGGTTTATTTCTGGGGCCAACGTCCTGACTTTC. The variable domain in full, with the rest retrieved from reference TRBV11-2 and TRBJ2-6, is EAGVAQSPRYKIIEKRQSVAFWCNPISGHATLYWYQQILGQGPKLLIQFQNNGVVDDSQLPKDRFSAERLKGVDSTLKIQPAKLEDSAVYLCASSVRQGFISGANVLTFGAGSRLTVL.

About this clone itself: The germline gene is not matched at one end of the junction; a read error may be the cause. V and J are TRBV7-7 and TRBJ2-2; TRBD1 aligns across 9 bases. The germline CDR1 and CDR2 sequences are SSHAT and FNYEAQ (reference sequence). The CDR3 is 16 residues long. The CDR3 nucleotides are TGTGCTAGCAGCACTAGACAGGGGGAGGGGACCGGGGAGCTGTTTTTT. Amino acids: CASSTRQGEGTGELFF.

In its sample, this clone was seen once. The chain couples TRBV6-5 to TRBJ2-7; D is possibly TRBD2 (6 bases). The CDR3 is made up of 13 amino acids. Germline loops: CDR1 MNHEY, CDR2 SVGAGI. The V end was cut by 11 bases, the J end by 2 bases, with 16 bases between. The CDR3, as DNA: TGTGCCTCCCGCGAGGGACTGCCCTACGAGCAGTACTTC. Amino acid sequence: CASREGLPYEQYF.

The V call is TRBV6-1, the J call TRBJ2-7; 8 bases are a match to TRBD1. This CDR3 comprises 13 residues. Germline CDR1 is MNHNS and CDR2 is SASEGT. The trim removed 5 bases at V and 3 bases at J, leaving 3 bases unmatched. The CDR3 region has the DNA TGTGCCAGCAGTTGGACAGGGAACTACGAGCAGTACTTC. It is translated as CASSWTGNYEQYF.

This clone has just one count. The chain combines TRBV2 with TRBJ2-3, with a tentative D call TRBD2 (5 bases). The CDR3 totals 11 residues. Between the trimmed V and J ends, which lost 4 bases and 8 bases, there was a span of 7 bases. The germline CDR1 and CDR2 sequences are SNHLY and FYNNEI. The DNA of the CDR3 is TGTGCCAGCAGTGCCACTAGTACGCAGTATTTT. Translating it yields CASSATSTQYF.

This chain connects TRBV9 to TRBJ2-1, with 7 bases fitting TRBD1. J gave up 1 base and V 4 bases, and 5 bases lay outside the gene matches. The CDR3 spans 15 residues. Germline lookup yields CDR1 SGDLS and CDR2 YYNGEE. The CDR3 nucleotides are TGTGCCAGCAGCATAATGACAGGGTCCTACAATGAGCAGTTCTTC. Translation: CASSIMTGSYNEQFF.

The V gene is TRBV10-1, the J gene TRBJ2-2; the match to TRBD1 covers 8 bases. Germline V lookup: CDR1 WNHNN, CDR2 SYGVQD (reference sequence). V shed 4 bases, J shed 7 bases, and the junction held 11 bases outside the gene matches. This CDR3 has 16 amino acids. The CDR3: CASSGTGQERHGELFF. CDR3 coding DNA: TGCGCCAGCAGTGGGACGGGACAGGAGAGACACGGGGAGCTGTTTTTT.